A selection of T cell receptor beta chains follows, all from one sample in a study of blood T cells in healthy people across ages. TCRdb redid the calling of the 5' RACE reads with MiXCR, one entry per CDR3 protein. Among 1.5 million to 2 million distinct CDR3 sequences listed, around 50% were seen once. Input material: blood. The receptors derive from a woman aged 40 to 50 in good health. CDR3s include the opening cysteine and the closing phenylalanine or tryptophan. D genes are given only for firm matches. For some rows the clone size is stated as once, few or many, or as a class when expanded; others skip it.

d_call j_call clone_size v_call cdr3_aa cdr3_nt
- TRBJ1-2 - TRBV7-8 CASSLEANYDYTF TGTGCCAGCAGCTTAGAGGCTAACTATGACTACACCTTC
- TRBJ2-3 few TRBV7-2 CASSLDTVTDTQYF TGTGCCAGCAGCTTAGACACAGTCACAGATACGCAGTATTTT
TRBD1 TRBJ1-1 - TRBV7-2 CASSSTGGRTEAFF TGTGCCAGCAGTTCCACAGGGGGGAGGACTGAAGCTTTCTTT
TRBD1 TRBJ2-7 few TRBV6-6 CASSPGQATYEQYF TGTGCCAGCAGCCCGGGACAGGCTACCTACGAGCAGTACTTC
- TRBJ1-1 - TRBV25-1 CASSVGTGAFF TGTGCCAGCAGTGTAGGAACTGGAGCTTTCTTT
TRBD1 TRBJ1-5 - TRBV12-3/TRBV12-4 CASSGTGGSAQPQHF TGTGCCAGCAGTGGAACAGGGGGCAGTGCTCAGCCCCAGCATTTT
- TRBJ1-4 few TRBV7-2 CASSLARAGNEKLFF TGTGCCAGCAGCTTAGCTAGGGCGGGTAATGAAAAACTGTTTTTT
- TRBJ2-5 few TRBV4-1 CASSHPDKETQYF TGCGCCAGCAGCCATCCGGACAAAGAGACCCAGTACTTC
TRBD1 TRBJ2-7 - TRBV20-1 CSAPSWDSPYEQYF TGCAGTGCCCCGAGCTGGGACAGTCCCTACGAGCAGTACTTC
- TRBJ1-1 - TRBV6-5 CASSYGLRTEAFF TGTGCCAGCAGTTACGGTTTGCGGACTGAAGCTTTCTTT
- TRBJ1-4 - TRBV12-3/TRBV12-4 CASNEGTNEKLFF TGTGCCAGCAACGAGGGGACTAATGAAAAACTGTTTTTT
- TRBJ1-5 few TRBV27 CASSLDFNQPQHF TGTGCCAGCAGTTTGGATTTCAATCAGCCCCAGCATTTT
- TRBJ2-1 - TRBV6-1 CASEELARNEQFF TGTGCCAGCGAAGAGCTGGCCCGCAATGAGCAGTTCTTC
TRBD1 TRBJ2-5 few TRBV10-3 CAISRQGAQETQYF TGTGCCATCAGCAGACAGGGGGCACAAGAGACCCAGTACTTC
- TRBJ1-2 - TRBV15 CVTSRATDSYGYTF TGTGTCACCAGCAGAGCCACAGACAGCTATGGCTACACCTTC
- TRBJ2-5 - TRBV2 CASKAFPVGYNEQYF TGTGCCAGCAAGGCCTTCCCGGTAGGCTACAATGAGCAGTACTTC
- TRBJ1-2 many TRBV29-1 CSVEDGYTF TGCAGCGTTGAGGATGGCTACACCTTC
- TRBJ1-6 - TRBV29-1 CSVRDGSSPLHF TGCAGCGTCCGGGACGGGAGTTCACCCCTCCACTTT
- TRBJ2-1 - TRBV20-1 CSARIGGGPNNEQFF TGCAGTGCTAGGATTGGCGGGGGCCCGAACAATGAGCAGTTCTTC
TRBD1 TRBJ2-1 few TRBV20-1 CSAVGQGIYNEQFF TGCAGTGCTGTGGGACAGGGGATTTATAATGAGCAGTTCTTC
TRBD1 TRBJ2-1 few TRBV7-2 CASSLDRGKTNEQFF TGTGCCAGCAGCTTAGACAGGGGGAAAACGAATGAGCAGTTCTTC
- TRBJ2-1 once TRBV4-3 CASSPLRGGYYNEQFF TGCGCCAGCAGCCCCCTGAGGGGGGGGTACTACAATGAGCAGTTCTTC
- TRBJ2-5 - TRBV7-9 CASSLLVDEQYF TGTGCCAGCAGCTTATTGGTGGATGAGCAGTACTTC
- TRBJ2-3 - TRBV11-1 CASSLVSDGTNTQYF TGTGCCAGCAGCTTAGTATCGGATGGGACGAATACGCAGTATTTT
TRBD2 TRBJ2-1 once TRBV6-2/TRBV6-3 CASTTSGGAGGSYNEQFF TGTGCCAGCACAACTAGCGGGGGGGCCGGGGGCTCCTACAATGAGCAGTTCTTC
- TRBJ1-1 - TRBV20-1 CSAIDDSFTEAFF TGCAGTGCTATTGACGACAGCTTCACCGAAGCTTTCTTT